This TCR beta chain was found in a study of neoadjuvant anti-PD-1 for oral cavity cancer (dated by TCRdb to the early 2020s). About the full investigation: Before curative-intent surgical resection, most patients were given three to four biweekly doses of nivolumab at 3 mg/kg. Patients without progression received a fourth nivolumab dose around day 43 and underwent definitive surgical resection on days 50-56. An approximately 31% response rate was observed in the parent correlative cohort, in which around eleven patients were included. Under RECIST 1.1, a patient counted as a responder if showing complete response, partial response or stable disease, and as a non-responder if showing progression.

Broader findings and caveats from the paper: Only a few patients per response group were included in the TCR analyses, and the authors called for validation in larger cohorts. Higher pretreatment blood Treg/Th17 ratios correlated with both higher pretreatment blood TCRbeta clonality and lower post-treatment tumor TCRbeta clonality. Within PBMCs, T cell clonality (Gini index) was significantly higher in non-responders than responders after neoadjuvant nivolumab.

For deep sequencing, each PBMC sample was run in six replicates, with libraries mostly built from about 510 ng of input genomic DNA. Following the manufacturer's instructions, the team built TCRbeta libraries using the immunoSEQ hsTCRbeta kit. Sequencing of the completed libraries took place using an Illumina NovaSeq 6000 S4 flow cell after they had been pooled to approximately 3 nM. In the authors' own workflow: Raw data preprocessing and quality control were performed with the immunoSEQ Analyzer. The analysis was restricted to productive rearrangements, with each unique CDR3 amino acid sequence defining a clonotype. Repertoire clonality was estimated as the Gini-Simpson index, which was calculated using the R package tcR. Gini indices were compared with Student's t test, and associations with tumor size change were assessed by Pearson correlation. TCRdb holds this immuneACCESS table with in-frame rearrangements only. Some clones are missing; in checked studies, unresolved V genes explain under half, and the rest has no known cause. V and J calls and clone size follow that table, whereas D and trimming were derived from the DNA. The sample table holds about 14,000 clones, of which roughly two thirds were seen once. The ten biggest clones cover 2% to 2.5% of the sample.

Read against the paper, the sample's time point label means: before neoadjuvant nivolumab. Patients were newly diagnosed with stage II-IVA oral cavity squamous cell carcinoma and had received no prior systemic or radiation treatment. The cohort consisted of patients with HPV-negative, locally advanced oral cavity squamous cell carcinoma. Peripheral blood mononuclear cells were analyzed directly and were not maintained or expanded in culture. The samples were obtained from a longitudinal correlative study of a single-arm phase II trial testing neoadjuvant nivolumab in oral cavity squamous cell carcinoma. Subject-matched pre- and post-treatment PBMCs and tumors from three responders and three non-responders were subjected to genomic DNA-based TCRbeta sequencing. Peripheral blood mononuclear cells were collected once before nivolumab treatment and again after treatment, at the time of surgery. The Maxwell RSC DNA from Cells kit was used to isolate genomic DNA from PBMCs.

With regard to this clone: No cognate antigen has been identified for it. Per-nucleotide qualities are absent, and no much larger clonotype sits a single base away.

The CDR3 measures 16 amino acids from cysteine to phenylalanine. The kept DNA is CDR3 alone, 48 bases in frame from the first base. Germline trimming amounts to 0 bases on V and 5 bases on J, with 7 as the count of junction bases outside the gene matches. CDR1 and CDR2 were assigned from the germline V gene as SGDLS and YYNGEE. This receptor was identified in a person aged 35 to 85 with oral cavity squamous cell carcinoma. Sequencing used PBMCs, obtained before nivolumab (anti-PD-1) treatment. The sequence links TRBV9 to TRBJ2-3; TRBD2 fits 9 bases in the junction. The nucleotides read TGTGCCAGCAGCGTAGCTTTAGCGGGAGTAGAAGATACGCAGTATTTT. It is translated as CASSVALAGVEDTQYF.